This paragraph reports one T cell receptor (beta chain). The data were taken from a study of OX40 agonist ivuxolimab in advanced cancers. The CDR3 is 14 residues long. Trimming took off 4 bases at V and 6 bases at J, with 16 bases between the two ends. CDR1 and CDR2 from the germline V gene are LGHNA and YNFKEQ. Clones were read by immunoSEQ multiplex PCR, and TCRdb kept only the in-frame ones, dropping some. The sample records roughly 56,000 clones, about 88% being singletons. Sequencing was performed on CD4+ or CD8+ T cells sorted from blood, taken in a trial of the OX40 agonist ivuxolimab. This sequence originates from an adult with an advanced solid tumor such as melanoma, head and neck, liver or kidney cancer. J is TRBJ2-7 and V is TRBV4-2; TRBD2 is a possible D gene (6 bases). This CDR3 is CASSRRDGSVEQYF. CDR3 DNA sequence: TGTGCCAGCAGCCGACGGGACGGGAGCGTCGAGCAGTACTTC.